The rows below give T cell receptor beta chains drawn from one sample of a study of beta chain features in type 1 diabetes. Libraries were prepared by immunoSEQ multiplex PCR; TCRdb keeps only in-frame clonotypes and omits some of them. The sample consists of a few hundred thousand clones, about 19% of them appearing once. Sequencing input: naive CD4+ T cells from blood. Every receptor here comes from a woman aged 18-35 years in good health. Each CDR3 is given with its conserved first and last residue. Each record gives: J gene, D gene, clone size, V gene, CDR3 DNA, CDR3 protein. D genes are given only for firm matches. Size tells how often a clone was seen (once, few, many) or the class of an expanded clone, and some rows leave it out.

>TRBJ2-3|TRBD2|NA|TRBV18
TGTGCCAGCTCACCACCGTCGACTAGCGGGCTCACAGATACGCAGTATTTT
CASSPPSTSGLTDTQYF
>TRBJ2-2|NA|NA|TRBV2
TGTGCCAGCAGCCCCGGCCTAGCAGGCTCCGGGGAGCTGTTTTTT
CASSPGLAGSGELFF
>TRBJ2-1|TRBD2|NA|TRBV12-5
TGTGCTAGTGGTCCGGGTGTCGTGACTAGCGGTTACAATGAGCAGTTCTTC
CASGPGVVTSGYNEQFF
>TRBJ1-5|NA|NA|TRBV6-9
TGTGCCAGCAGTTACCCGGCCTCAGGGGCCCAGCATTTT
CASSYPASGAQHF
>TRBJ1-3|NA|NA|TRBV30
TGTGCCTGGGGTTCACTTGGAAACACCATATATTTT
CAWGSLGNTIYF
>TRBJ1-2|TRBD1|NA|TRBV7-8
TGTGCCAGCAGCCCCCGACAGGGGATCTATGGCTACACCTTC
CASSPRQGIYGYTF
>TRBJ2-1|NA|few|TRBV9
TGTGCCAGCAGCGTAGAGGGGACTGACTACAATGAGCAGTTCTTC
CASSVEGTDYNEQFF
>TRBJ2-7|TRBD1|NA|TRBV12-5
TGTGCTAGTGGTTTGGTAACGTCGACAGGGGAAACCTACGAGCAGTACTTC
CASGLVTSTGETYEQYF
>TRBJ1-5|NA|NA|TRBV5-6
TGTGCCAGCAGCTTGTTCAGAAGCAATCAGCCCCAGCATTTT
CASSLFRSNQPQHF
>TRBJ1-5|TRBD1|few|TRBV19
TGTGCCAGTAGCCGGGACAGGGATCAGCCCCAGCATTTT
CASSRDRDQPQHF
>TRBJ1-1|NA|few|TRBV7-3
TGTGCCAGCAGCTCCCAAGGGGACACTGAAGCTTTCTTT
CASSSQGDTEAFF
>TRBJ2-2|NA|NA|TRBV5-1
TGCGCCAGCAGCCCGCAGGGGAGCAACACCGGGGAGCTGTTTTTT
CASSPQGSNTGELFF
>TRBJ2-2|NA|few|TRBV2
TGTGCCAGCAGGCGGGACTCAAGAACCGGGGAGCTGTTTTTT
CASRRDSRTGELFF
>TRBJ1-3|NA|few|TRBV6-1
TGTGCCAGCGGTAGAGCGGCTGGAAACACCATATATTTT
CASGRAAGNTIYF
>TRBJ2-1|NA|NA|TRBV15
TGTGCCACCAGCAGAGATGACTTCGGGGAGATCAGTGAGCAGTTCTTC
CATSRDDFGEISEQFF
>TRBJ2-7|TRBD2|NA|TRBV5-1
TGCGCCAGCAGCCCTGGGGGGGCCTACGAGCAGTACTTC
CASSPGGAYEQYF
>TRBJ1-2|TRBD1|few|TRBV13
TGTGCCAGCAGCCGAGCGGGACAGGGGAACTATGGCTACACCTTC
CASSRAGQGNYGYTF
>TRBJ2-3|NA|few|TRBV7-2
TGTGCCAGCAGCACATCTAGCACAGATACGCAGTATTTT
CASSTSSTDTQYF
>TRBJ2-7|TRBD1|few|TRBV5-1
TGCGCCAGCAGCTTGGTCCCTCGGGACAGGGGCTACGAGCAGTACTTC
CASSLVPRDRGYEQYF
>TRBJ2-1|TRBD2|NA|TRBV5-1
TGCGCCAGCAGCTTGGTGGCGGGAGACTTGGGCAATGAGCAGTTCTTC
CASSLVAGDLGNEQFF
>TRBJ2-6|NA|few|TRBV5-1
TGCGCCAGCAGGAGTATGGGGGCCAACGTCCTGACTTTC
CASRSMGANVLTF
>TRBJ1-1|TRBD1|few|TRBV6-1
TGTGCCAGCAGTGGGACAGGGGTTACTGAAGCTTTCTTT
CASSGTGVTEAFF
>TRBJ2-5|NA|few|TRBV5-4
TGTGCCAGCAGGGACAGAAAAAAAGAGACCCAGTACTTC
CASRDRKKETQYF
>TRBJ2-7|NA|NA|TRBV7-9
TGTGCCAGCAGCTTATTGGCAGGGCCCTCCTACGAGCAGTACTTC
CASSLLAGPSYEQYF
>TRBJ2-1|TRBD2|NA|TRBV6-6
TGTGCCAGCAGTAGAGGGACTAGCTTAGATGAGCAGTTCTTC
CASSRGTSLDEQFF
>TRBJ2-2|NA|few|TRBV7-9
TGTGCCAGCAGCTTAGACCTAAACACCGGGGAGCTGTTTTTT
CASSLDLNTGELFF
>TRBJ1-2|NA|NA|TRBV30
TGTGCCAGGGAGTTTTCTACCTATGGCTACACCTTC
CAREFSTYGYTF
>TRBJ1-4|NA|few|TRBV18
TGTGCCAGCTCACCCTCCGGGGCAACTAATGAAAAACTGTTTTTT
CASSPSGATNEKLFF
>TRBJ2-7|NA|NA|TRBV14
TGTGCCAGCAGCCCGACATTATCCTACGAGCAGTACTTC
CASSPTLSYEQYF
>TRBJ2-3|NA|NA|TRBV7-2
TGTGCCAGCAGCCTCGGAGGGCGGGTAGATACGCAGTATTTT
CASSLGGRVDTQYF
>TRBJ1-2|NA|NA|TRBV27
TGTGCCAGCCTTGGAGGATATGGCTACACCTTC
CASLGGYGYTF
>TRBJ1-5|NA|NA|TRBV5-6
TGTGCCAGCAGCTTACAGGGATTGGGCAATCAGCCCCAGCATTTT
CASSLQGLGNQPQHF
>TRBJ2-3|NA|NA|TRBV30
TGTGCCTGGAGCGAGCAGGGGGACTTCACAGATACGCAGTATTTT
CAWSEQGDFTDTQYF
>TRBJ1-4|NA|NA|TRBV7-9
TGTGCCAGCAGCTTAGCGATGCGAGATACTAATGAAAAACTGTTTTTT
CASSLAMRDTNEKLFF
>TRBJ2-7|NA|few|TRBV19
TGTGCCAGTAGTATGGGGCCCTACTACGAGCAGTACTTC
CASSMGPYYEQYF
>TRBJ2-1|TRBD1|NA|TRBV5-1
TGCGCCAGCAGCTCACAGGGGACCGCAGTTCAGTTCTTC
CASSSQGTAVQFF
>TRBJ2-7|TRBD2|NA|TRBV2
TGTGCCAGCAGTCCGGGACTAGCGGGGCCGCAGTACTTC
CASSPGLAGPQYF
>TRBJ1-4|NA|few|TRBV15
TGTGCCACCAGCAGAGATAGGGGAGAAAAACTGTTTTTT
CATSRDRGEKLFF
>TRBJ2-3|TRBD1|few|TRBV6-1
TGTGCCAGCAGGGGGACAGGGGGTGCAGATACGCAGTATTTT
CASRGTGGADTQYF
>TRBJ2-5|NA|NA|TRBV11-1
TGTGCCAGCAGCTTAGACAGGGTCCAAGAGACCCAGTACTTC
CASSLDRVQETQYF
>TRBJ1-1|NA|NA|TRBV29-1
TGCAGTTTGGGGCAGTCGAACACTGAAGCTTTCTTT
CSLGQSNTEAFF
>TRBJ2-2|NA|NA|TRBV11-3
TGTGCCAGCAGCCTCAACACCGGGGAGCTGTTTTTT
CASSLNTGELFF
>TRBJ1-5|TRBD1|NA|TRBV30
TGTGCCTGGAGTGCTAGGACAGGGTATAGCAATCAGCCCCAGCATTTT
CAWSARTGYSNQPQHF
>TRBJ2-1|TRBD2|NA|TRBV19
TGTGCCAGTAGTCGTAGCGGGAGCGCCTACAATGAGCAGTTCTTC
CASSRSGSAYNEQFF
>TRBJ2-2|TRBD1|NA|TRBV29-1
TGCAGCCCAGGGGGACAGGAGATGAACACCGGGGAGCTGTTTTTT
CSPGGQEMNTGELFF
>TRBJ2-2|NA|few|TRBV1
TGCACCAGCAGCCAAATCGGACTAGCGGAACACCGGCCCTCCGGGGAGCTGTTTTTT
CTSSQIGLAEHRPSGELFF
>TRBJ2-5|NA|NA|TRBV2
TGTGCCAGCAAAATAGAGGGAGAGACCCAGTACTTC
CASKIEGETQYF
>TRBJ2-7|NA|few|TRBV30
TGTGCCTGGAGGAATCGACAGGCGGGAGTTTCCGAGCAGTACTTC
CAWRNRQAGVSEQYF
>TRBJ2-7|NA|few|TRBV5-1
TGCGCCAGCAGCTTCAGGGGTACCGGCGAGCAGTACTTC
CASSFRGTGEQYF
>TRBJ1-5|NA|NA|TRBV10-3
TGTGCCATCAGTGGAACAGGGAGTCAGCCCCAGCATTTT
CAISGTGSQPQHF
>TRBJ2-6|TRBD1|few|TRBV19
TGTGCCAGTAGAACTGACAGGGCTGGGGCCAACGTCCTGACTTTC
CASRTDRAGANVLTF
>TRBJ2-4|NA|few|TRBV2
TGTGCCAGCAGCCCTATTTTAAACATTCAGTACTTC
CASSPILNIQYF
>TRBJ2-7|TRBD1|few|TRBV6-6
TGTGCCAGCAGTCAACGGACAGGGAGTAACGAGCAGTACTTC
CASSQRTGSNEQYF
>TRBJ2-7|NA|once|TRBV21-1
TGTGCCAGCAGCAAATGTCCAAACTTC
CASSKCPNF